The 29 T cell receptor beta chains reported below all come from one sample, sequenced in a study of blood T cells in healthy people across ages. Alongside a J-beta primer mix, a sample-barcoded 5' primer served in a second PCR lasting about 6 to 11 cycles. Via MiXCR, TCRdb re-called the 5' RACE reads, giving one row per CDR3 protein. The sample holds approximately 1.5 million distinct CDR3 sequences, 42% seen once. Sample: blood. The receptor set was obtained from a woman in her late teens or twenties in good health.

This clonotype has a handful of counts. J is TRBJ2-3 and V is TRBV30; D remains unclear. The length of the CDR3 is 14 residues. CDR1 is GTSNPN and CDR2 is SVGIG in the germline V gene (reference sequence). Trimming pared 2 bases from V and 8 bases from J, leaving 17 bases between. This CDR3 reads CAWSKGSSPGTQYF. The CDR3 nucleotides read TGTGCCTGGAGTAAGGGATCTTCCCCGGGTACGCAGTATTTT.

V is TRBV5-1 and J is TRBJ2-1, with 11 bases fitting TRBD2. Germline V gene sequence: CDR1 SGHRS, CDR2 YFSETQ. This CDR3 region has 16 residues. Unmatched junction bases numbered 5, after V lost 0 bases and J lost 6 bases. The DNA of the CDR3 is TGCGCCAGCAGCTTGGGACTGACTAGCGGGATCAATGAGCAGTTCTTC. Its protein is CASSLGLTSGINEQFF.

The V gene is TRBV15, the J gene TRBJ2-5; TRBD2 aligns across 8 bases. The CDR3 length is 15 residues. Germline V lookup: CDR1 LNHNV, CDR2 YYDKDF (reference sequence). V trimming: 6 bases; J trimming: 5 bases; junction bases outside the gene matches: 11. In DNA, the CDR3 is TGTGCCACCAGTCGGGGGGGTGCTGCCGGGGAGACCCAGTACTTC. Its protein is CATSRGGAAGETQYF.

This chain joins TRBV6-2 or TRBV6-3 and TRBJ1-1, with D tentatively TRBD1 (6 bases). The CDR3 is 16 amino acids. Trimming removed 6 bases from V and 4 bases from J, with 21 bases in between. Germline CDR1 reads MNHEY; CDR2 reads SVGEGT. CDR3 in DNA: TGTGCCAGCAGCGACCGGGGTGGGGGGCCGAGCACTGAAGCTTTCTTT. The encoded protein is CASSDRGGGPSTEAFF.

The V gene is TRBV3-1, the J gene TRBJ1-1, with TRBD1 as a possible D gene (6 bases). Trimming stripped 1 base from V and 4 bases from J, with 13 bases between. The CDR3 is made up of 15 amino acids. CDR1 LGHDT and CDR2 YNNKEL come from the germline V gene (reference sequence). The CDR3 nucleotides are TGTGCCAGCAGCCAAGGGCCCACAGGGAGCACTGAAGCTTTCTTT. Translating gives CASSQGPTGSTEAFF.

The CDR3 here is CSVVGDNAYEQYF. CDR3 coding DNA: TGCAGCGTTGTGGGGGACAATGCCTACGAGCAGTACTTC. The chain has TRBV29-1 and TRBJ2-7; tentative D call: TRBD1 (6 bases). The CDR3 is made up of 13 amino acids. Germline lookup yields CDR1 SQVTM and CDR2 ANQGSEA. V lost 4 bases and J lost 2, with 12 bases in between.

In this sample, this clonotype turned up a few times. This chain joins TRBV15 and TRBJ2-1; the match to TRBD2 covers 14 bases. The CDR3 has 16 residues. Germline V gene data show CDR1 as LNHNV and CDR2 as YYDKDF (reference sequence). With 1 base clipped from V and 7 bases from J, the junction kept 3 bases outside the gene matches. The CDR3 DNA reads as TGTGCCACCAGCAGAGGACTAGCGGGGGGGTATAATGAGCAGTTCTTC. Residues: CATSRGLAGGYNEQFF.

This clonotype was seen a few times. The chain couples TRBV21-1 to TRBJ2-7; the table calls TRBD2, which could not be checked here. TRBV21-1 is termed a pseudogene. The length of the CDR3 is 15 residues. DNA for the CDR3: TGTGCCAGCAGCGGACGATCAGGAGGAAGTAACGAGCAGTACTTC. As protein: CASSGRSGGSNEQYF.

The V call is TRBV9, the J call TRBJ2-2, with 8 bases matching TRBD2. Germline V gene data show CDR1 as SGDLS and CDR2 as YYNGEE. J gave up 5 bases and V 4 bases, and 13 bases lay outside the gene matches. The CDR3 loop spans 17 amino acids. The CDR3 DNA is TGTGCCAGCAGCATTTCCGGACTAGCAAGCAGGACCGGGGAGCTGTTTTTT. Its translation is CASSISGLASRTGELFF.

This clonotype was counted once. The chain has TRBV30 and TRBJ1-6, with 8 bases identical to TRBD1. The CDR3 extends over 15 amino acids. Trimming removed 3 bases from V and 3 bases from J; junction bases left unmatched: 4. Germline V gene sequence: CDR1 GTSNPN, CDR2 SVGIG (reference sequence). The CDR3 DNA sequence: TGTGCCTGGAGCAGGGGGCAGGGCTATAATTCACCCCTCCACTTT. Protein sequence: CAWSRGQGYNSPLHF.

CDR3 region: CSVELSGVGELFF. The CDR3, as DNA: TGCAGCGTTGAGTTGAGTGGGGTCGGGGAGCTGTTTTTT. The chain uses TRBV29-1 and TRBJ2-2; unclear D gene. CDR1 and CDR2 from the germline V gene are SQVTM and ANQGSEA. Trimming left V 3 bases short and J 7 bases short, with 12 bases between. The CDR3 has 13 residues.

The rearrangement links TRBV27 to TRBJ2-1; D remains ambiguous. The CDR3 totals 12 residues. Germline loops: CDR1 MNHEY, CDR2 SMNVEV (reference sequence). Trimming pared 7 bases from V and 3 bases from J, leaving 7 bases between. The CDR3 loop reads CASKKGYNEQFF. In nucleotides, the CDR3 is TGTGCCAGCAAAAAGGGCTACAATGAGCAGTTCTTC.

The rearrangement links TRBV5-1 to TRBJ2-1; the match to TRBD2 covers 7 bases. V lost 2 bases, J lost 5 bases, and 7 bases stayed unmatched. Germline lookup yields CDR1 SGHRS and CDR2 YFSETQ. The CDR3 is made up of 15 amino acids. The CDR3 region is CASSLGSGWDNEQFF. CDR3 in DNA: TGCGCCAGCAGCTTAGGTAGCGGGTGGGACAATGAGCAGTTCTTC.

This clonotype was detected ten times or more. The chain's CDR3 is CASTGRRIYEQYF. As DNA, the CDR3 is TGTGCCAGCACCGGACGGAGGATCTACGAGCAGTACTTC. This chain connects TRBV2 to TRBJ2-7; possibly TRBD2 for D (5 bases). CDR1 is SNHLY and CDR2 is FYNNEI in the germline V gene. V was trimmed by 7 bases and J by 3 bases, leaving 13 bases between them. This CDR3 spans 13 amino acids.

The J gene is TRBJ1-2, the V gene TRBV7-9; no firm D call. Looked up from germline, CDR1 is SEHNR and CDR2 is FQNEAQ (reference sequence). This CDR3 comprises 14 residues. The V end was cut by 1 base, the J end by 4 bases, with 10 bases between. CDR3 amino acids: CASSLGGRRYGYTF. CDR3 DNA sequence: TGTGCCAGCAGCTTAGGAGGACGACGCTATGGCTACACCTTC.

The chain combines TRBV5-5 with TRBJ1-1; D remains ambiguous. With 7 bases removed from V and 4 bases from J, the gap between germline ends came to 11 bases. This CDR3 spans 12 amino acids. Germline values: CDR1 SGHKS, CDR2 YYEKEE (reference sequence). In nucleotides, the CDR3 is TGTGCCAGCGGTAGTTTGACCACTGAAGCTTTCTTT. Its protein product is CASGSLTTEAFF.

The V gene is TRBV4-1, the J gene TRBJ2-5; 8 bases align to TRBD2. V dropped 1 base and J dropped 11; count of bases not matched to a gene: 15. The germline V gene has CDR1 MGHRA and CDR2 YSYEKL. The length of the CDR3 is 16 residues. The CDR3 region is CASSQGPSGSYNEQYF. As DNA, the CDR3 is TGCGCCAGCAGCCAAGGACCTAGCGGGTCCTACAATGAGCAGTACTTC.

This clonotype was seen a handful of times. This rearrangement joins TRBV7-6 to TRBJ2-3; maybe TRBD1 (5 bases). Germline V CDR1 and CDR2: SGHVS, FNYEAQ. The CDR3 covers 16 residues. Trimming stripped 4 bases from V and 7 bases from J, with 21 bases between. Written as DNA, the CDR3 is TGTGCCAGCAGCTCCTGGACGCAGGGCGACGCGAATACGCAGTATTTT. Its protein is CASSSWTQGDANTQYF.

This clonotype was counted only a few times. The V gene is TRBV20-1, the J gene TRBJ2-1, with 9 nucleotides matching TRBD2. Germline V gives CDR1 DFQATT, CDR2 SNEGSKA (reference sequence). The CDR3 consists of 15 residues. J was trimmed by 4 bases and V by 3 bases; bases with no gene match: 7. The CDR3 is CSARGSGSSYNEQFF. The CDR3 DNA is TGCAGTGCTAGGGGTAGCGGGAGCTCGTACAATGAGCAGTTCTTC.

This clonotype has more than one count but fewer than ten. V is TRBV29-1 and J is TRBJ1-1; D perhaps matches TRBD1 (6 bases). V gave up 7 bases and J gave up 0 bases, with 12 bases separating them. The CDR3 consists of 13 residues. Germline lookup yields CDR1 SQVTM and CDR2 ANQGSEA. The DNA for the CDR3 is TGCAGCGGCGGTGGGGGCATGAACACTGAAGCTTTCTTT. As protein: CSGGGGMNTEAFF.

The chain's CDR3 is CASLIGPYGYTF. The CDR3 nucleotides are TGTGCCAGCCTTATCGGGCCTTATGGCTACACCTTC. This rearrangement joins TRBV12-3 or TRBV12-4 to TRBJ1-2; D is unresolved. CDR3 size: 12 residues. Trimming removed 8 bases at V and 5 bases at J, with 12 bases between.

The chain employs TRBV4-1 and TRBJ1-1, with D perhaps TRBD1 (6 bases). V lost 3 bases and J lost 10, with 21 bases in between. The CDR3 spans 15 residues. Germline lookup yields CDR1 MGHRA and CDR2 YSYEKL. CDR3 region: CASSHLSASKQGAFF. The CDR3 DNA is TGCGCCAGCAGCCACCTGTCGGCCAGCAAACAGGGAGCTTTCTTT.

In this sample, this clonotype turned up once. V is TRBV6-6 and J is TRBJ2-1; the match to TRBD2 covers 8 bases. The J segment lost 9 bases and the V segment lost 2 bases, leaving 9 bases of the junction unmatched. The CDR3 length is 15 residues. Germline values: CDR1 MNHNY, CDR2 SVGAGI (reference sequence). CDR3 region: CASSYERAGAGEQFF. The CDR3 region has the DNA TGTGCCAGCAGTTACGAGCGAGCGGGAGCGGGTGAGCAGTTCTTC.

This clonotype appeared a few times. CDR3 region: CASRAYWDSYEQYF. CDR3 nucleotides: TGTGCCAGCAGGGCCTACTGGGATTCCTACGAGCAGTACTTC. The chain is built from TRBV7-2 and TRBJ2-7; D gene unclear. Germline CDR1 and CDR2: SGHTA and FQGNSA. The V end lost 6 bases, the J end lost 1 base, and 13 bases lay between the germline ends. CDR3 length equals 14 residues. Together with reference TRBV7-2 and TRBJ2-7, the CDR3 gives the full variable domain: GAGVSQSPSNKVTEKGKDVELRCDPISGHTALYWYRQSLGQGLEFLIYFQGNSAPDKSGLPSDRFSAERTGGSVSTLTIQRTQQEDSAVYLCASRAYWDSYEQYFGPGTRLTVT.

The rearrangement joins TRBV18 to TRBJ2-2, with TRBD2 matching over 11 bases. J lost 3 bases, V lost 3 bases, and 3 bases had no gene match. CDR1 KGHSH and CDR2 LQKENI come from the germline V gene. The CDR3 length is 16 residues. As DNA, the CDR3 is TGTGCCAGCTCACCTGGGACTAGCGGTTACACCGGGGAGCTGTTTTTT. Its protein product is CASSPGTSGYTGELFF.

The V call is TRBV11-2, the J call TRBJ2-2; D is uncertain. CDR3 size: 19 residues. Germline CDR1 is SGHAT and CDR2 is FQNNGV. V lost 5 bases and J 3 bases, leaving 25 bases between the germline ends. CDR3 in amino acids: CASSQRPRIGPLDTGELFF. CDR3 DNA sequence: TGTGCCAGCAGCCAGAGGCCCAGGATCGGGCCTTTGGACACCGGGGAGCTGTTTTTT.

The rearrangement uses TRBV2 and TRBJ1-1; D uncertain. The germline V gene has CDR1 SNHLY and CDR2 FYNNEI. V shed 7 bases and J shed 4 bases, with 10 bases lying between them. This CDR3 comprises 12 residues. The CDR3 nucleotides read TGTGCCAGCATCCTTGGGGTCACTGAAGCTTTCTTT. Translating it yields CASILGVTEAFF.

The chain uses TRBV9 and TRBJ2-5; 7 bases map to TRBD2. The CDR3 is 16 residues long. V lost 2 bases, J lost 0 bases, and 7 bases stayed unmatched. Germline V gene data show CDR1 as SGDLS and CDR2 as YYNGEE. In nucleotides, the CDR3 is TGTGCCAGCAGCGTGTCGGGGGGAGGCTACCAAGAGACCCAGTACTTC. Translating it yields CASSVSGGGYQETQYF.

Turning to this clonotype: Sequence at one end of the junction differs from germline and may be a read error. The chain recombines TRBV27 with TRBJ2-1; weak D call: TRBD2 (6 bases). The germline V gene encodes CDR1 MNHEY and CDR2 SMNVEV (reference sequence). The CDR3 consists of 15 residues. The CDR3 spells CASSPLAFTYKEQFF. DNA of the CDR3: TGTGCCAGCAGCCCGCTAGCGTTCACCTACAAGGAGCAGTTCTTC.